The clone carrying this TCR beta chain occurred once. Its antigen is still unknown. The entry originates in a study of T cell responses to AZD1222 COVID-19 vaccine. General study results and limits: CD4 TCRs linked to vaccination spanned spike, dominating at 160-218 and 743-854.

This CDR3 contains 14 residues. Trimming pared 0 bases from V and 6 bases from J, leaving 11 bases between. Looked up from germline, CDR1 is LNHNV and CDR2 is YYDKDF (reference sequence). The data were produced by immunoSEQ multiplex PCR, yet TCRdb's version contains in-frame clones alone and is incomplete. This table holds approximately 80,000 clones, 90% found once. The gene calls are TRBV15 and TRBJ1-1, with D maybe TRBD1 (6 bases). The sample in question was peripheral blood, obtained 28 days after the second AZD1222 dose. The clonotype comes from an adult who received the AZD1222 COVID-19 vaccine. In DNA, the CDR3 is TGTGCCACCAGCAGAGATCGGGCAGGGGCTGAAGCTTTCTTT. As protein: CATSRDRAGAEAFF.